This section outlines one T cell receptor beta chain sequence together with its context. Its antigen is still unknown. The entry originates in a study of T cell responses to AZD1222 COVID-19 vaccine. The method was immunoSEQ multiplex PCR; TCRdb's version includes in-frame clones alone and lacks a portion of them. The sample holds around 140,000 clones, more than 85% seen once. Between the trimmed V and J ends, which lost 1 base and 5 bases, there was a span of 11 bases. This CDR3 region has 14 residues. Germline loops: CDR1 MDHEN, CDR2 SYDVKM. General observations from the study: The number of AZD1222 recipients seropositive at baseline was only six.

Sequenced material: peripheral blood, taken 28 days after the second AZD1222 dose. The rearrangement links TRBV28 to TRBJ1-1, with D perhaps matching TRBD1 (6 bases). This TCR came from an adult who received the AZD1222 COVID-19 vaccine. The CDR3 DNA reads TGTGCCAGCAGTTTATTACAGGGTTGGACTGAAGCTTTCTTT. Protein product: CASSLLQGWTEAFF.